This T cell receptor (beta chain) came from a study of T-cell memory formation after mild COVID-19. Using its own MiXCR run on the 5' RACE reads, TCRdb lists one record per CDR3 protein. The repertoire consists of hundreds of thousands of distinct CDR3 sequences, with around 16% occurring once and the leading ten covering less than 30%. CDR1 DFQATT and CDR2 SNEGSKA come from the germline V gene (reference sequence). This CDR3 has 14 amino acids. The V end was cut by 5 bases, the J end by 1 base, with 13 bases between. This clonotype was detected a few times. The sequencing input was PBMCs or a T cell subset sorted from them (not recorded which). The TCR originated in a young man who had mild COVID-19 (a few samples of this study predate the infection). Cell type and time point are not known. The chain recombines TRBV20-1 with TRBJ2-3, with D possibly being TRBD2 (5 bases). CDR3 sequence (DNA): TGCAGTGCTCCTCTAGCTCAGGGCACAGATACGCAGTATTTT. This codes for CSAPLAQGTDTQYF.